Following are 2 T cell receptor beta chains from one sample sequenced in a study of T-cell reconstitution after alpha-beta-depleted transplantation in children. Using unique molecular identifiers, the investigators prepared the TCRbeta library. One entry per CDR3 protein results from TCRdb running MiXCR on the PCR reads. The table includes some 100,000 distinct CDR3 sequences, 15% to 19% detected once. The sequencing here drew on PBMCs, mostly from graft donor cells, taken 180 days after TCRalphabeta/CD19-depleted stem cell transplant. Receptor source: a male patient aged 2 to 10 who had a stem cell transplant for acute lymphoblastic leukemia, so the T cells may come from the graft donor.

This clonotype was recorded many times. This chain uses TRBV6-2 or TRBV6-3 with TRBJ2-2, with 7 bases lining up with TRBD2. Germline-derived CDR1 and CDR2 are MNHEY and SVGEGT. The length of the CDR3 is 16 residues. V lost 7 bases, J lost 2 bases, and 10 bases stayed unmatched. CDR3 residues: CASKPREGSNTGELFF. CDR3 bases: TGTGCCAGCAAGCCCAGGGAGGGGTCAAACACCGGGGAGCTGTTTTTT.

This clonotype was seen just once. CDR3 sequence reads: CASSLGGTQETQYF. CDR3 bases: TGCGCCAGCAGCTTGGGGGGTACACAAGAGACCCAGTACTTC. This chain links TRBV5-1 with TRBJ2-5; D ambiguous. Deletions cut 0 bases from V and 2 bases from J, with 8 bases between. Germline lookup yields CDR1 SGHRS and CDR2 YFSETQ. The CDR3 has 14 residues.